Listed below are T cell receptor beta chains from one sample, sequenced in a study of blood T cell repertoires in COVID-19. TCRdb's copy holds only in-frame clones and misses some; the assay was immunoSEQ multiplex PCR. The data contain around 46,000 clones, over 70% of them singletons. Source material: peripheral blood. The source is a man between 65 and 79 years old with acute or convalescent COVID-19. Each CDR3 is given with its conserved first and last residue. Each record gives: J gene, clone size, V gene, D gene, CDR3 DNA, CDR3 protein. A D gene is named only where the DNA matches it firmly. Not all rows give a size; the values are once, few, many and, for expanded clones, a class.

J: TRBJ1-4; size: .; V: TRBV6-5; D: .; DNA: TGTGCCAGCAGTTACATGCAGGCAACTAATGAAAAACTGTTTTTT; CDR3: CASSYMQATNEKLFF
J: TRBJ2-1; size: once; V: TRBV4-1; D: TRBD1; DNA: TGCGCCAGCAGCCCAGAGACAGGGCGGACGAAGCAGTTCTTC; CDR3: CASSPETGRTKQFF
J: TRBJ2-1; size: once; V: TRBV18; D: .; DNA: TGTGCCAGCTCACCCCCCCAAAAAGGGGCTATGTACAATGAGCAGTTCTTC; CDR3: CASSPPQKGAMYNEQFF
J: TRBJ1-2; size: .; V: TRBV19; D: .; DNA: TGTGCCAGTCGCTCGGGGGGCGGGAATGGCTACACCTTC; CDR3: CASRSGGGNGYTF
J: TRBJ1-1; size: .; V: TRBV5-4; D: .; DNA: TGTGCCAGCAGCTTTGAGAGGAACACTGAAGCTTTCTTT; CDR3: CASSFERNTEAFF
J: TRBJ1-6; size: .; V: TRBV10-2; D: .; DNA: TGCGCCAGCACCCTCACCCGGGGGGGATTCCTCCACTTT; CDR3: CASTLTRGGFLHF
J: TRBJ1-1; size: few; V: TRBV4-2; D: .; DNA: TGTGCCAGCAGCCAAGAGACCCGAGACAAAGCTTTCTTT; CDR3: CASSQETRDKAFF
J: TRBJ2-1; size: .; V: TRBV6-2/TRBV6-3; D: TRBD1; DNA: TGTGCCAGCAGTTCAGGACAGGGCAGCTACAATGAGCAGTTCTTC; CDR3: CASSSGQGSYNEQFF
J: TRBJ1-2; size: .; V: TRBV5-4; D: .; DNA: TGTGCCAGCAGCTTTGACGGCGGGGCTGGCTACACCTTC; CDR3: CASSFDGGAGYTF
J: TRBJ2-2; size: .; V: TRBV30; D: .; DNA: TGTGCCTGGAGGGCGGGTAGTGGGAACACCGGGGAGCTGTTTTTT; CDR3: CAWRAGSGNTGELFF
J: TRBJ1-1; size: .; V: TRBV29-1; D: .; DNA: TGCAGCGTAGCCTTGGGGGGGGATACTGAAGCTTTCTTT; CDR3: CSVALGGDTEAFF
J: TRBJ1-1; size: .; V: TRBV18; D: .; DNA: TGTGCCAGCTCACCATGGCAGGGGAACACTGAAGCTTTCTTT; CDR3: CASSPWQGNTEAFF